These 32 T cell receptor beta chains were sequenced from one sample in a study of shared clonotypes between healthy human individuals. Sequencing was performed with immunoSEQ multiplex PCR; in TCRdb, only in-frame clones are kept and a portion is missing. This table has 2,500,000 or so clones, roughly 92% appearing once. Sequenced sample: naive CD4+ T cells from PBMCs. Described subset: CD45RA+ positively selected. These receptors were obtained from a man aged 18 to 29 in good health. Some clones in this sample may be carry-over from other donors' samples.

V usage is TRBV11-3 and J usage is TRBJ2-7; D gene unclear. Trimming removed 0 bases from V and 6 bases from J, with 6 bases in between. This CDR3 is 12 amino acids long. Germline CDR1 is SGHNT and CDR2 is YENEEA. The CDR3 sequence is CASSLEASEQYF. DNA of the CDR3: TGTGCCAGCAGCTTAGAAGCAAGCGAGCAGTACTTC.

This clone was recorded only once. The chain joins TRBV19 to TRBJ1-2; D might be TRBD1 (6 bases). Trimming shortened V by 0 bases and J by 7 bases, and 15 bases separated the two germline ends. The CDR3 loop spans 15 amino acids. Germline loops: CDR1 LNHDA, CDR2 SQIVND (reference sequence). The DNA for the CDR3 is TGTGCCAGTAGTATAGAGTCGGGGGGGGCGCTTGGCTACACCTTC. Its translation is CASSIESGGALGYTF.

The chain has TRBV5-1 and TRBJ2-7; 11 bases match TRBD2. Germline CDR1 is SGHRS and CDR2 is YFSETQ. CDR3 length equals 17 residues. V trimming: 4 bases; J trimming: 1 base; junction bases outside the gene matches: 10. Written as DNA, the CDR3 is TGCGCCAGCAGCCCATTTACTAGCGGGAGTTCTTCCTACGAGCAGTACTTC. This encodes CASSPFTSGSSSYEQYF.

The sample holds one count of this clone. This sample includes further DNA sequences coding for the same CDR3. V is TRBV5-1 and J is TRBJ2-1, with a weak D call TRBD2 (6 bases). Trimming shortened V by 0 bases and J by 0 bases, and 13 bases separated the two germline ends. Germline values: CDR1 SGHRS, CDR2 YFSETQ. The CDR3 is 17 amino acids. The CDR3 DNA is TGCGCCAGCAGCTTGGTAGTTGGGGGGAGCTCCTACAATGAGCAGTTCTTC. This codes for CASSLVVGGSSYNEQFF.

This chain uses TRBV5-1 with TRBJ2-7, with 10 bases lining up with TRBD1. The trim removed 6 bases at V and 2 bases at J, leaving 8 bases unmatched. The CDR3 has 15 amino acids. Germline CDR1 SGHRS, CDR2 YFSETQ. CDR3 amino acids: CASTHVGQGAYEQYF. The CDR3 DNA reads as TGCGCCAGCACCCACGTAGGACAGGGGGCCTACGAGCAGTACTTC.

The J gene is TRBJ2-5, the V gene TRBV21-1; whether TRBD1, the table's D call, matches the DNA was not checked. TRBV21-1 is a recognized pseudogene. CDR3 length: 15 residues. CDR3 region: CASSTPQPPQETQYF. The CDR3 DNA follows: TGTGCCAGCAGCACCCCACAACCACCCCAAGAGACCCAGTACTTC.

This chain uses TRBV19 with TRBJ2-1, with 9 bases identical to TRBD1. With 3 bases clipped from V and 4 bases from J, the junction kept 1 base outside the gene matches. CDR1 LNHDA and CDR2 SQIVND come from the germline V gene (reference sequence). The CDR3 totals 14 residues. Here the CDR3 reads CASSIDRGYNEQFF. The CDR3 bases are TGTGCCAGTAGTATTGACAGGGGGTACAATGAGCAGTTCTTC.

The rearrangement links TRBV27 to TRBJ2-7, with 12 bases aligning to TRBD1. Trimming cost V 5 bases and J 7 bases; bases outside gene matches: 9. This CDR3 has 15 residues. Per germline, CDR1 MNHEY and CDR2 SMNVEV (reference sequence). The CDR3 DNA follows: TGTGCCAGCAGTCCCGAAGGGGACAGGGGGCGGGAGCAGTACTTC. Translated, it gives CASSPEGDRGREQYF.

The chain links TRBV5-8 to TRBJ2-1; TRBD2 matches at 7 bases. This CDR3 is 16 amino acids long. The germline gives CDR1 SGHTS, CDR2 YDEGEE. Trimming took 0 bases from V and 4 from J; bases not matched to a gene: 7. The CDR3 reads CASSLGFSSGYNEQFF. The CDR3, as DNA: TGTGCCAGCAGCTTGGGTTTCTCTAGCGGATACAATGAGCAGTTCTTC.

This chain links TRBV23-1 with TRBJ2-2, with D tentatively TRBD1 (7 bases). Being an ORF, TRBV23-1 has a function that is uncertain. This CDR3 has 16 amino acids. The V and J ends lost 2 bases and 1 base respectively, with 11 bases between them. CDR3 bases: TGCGCCAGCAGTCAAGGGCAGGGGGGGAACACCGGGGAGCTGTTTTTT. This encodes CASSQGQGGNTGELFF.

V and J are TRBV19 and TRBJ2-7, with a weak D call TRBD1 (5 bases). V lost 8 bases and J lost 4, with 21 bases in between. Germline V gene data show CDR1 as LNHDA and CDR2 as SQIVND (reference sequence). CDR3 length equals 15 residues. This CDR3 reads CASQSSTVVGYEQYF. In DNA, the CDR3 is TGTGCCAGTCAATCGTCGACAGTCGTTGGGTACGAGCAGTACTTC.

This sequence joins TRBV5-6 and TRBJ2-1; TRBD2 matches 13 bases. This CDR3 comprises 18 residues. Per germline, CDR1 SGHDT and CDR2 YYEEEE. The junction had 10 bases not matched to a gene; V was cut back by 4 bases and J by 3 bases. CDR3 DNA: TGTGCCAGCAGCCTTTCTTCCGGGACTAGCGGGAACTACAATGAGCAGTTCTTC. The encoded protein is CASSLSSGTSGNYNEQFF.

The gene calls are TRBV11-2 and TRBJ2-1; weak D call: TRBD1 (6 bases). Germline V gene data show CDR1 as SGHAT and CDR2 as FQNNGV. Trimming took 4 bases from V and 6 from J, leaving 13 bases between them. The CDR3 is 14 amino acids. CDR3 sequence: CASSSPRGRNEQFF. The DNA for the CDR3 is TGTGCCAGCAGCTCCCCCAGGGGTCGCAATGAGCAGTTCTTC.

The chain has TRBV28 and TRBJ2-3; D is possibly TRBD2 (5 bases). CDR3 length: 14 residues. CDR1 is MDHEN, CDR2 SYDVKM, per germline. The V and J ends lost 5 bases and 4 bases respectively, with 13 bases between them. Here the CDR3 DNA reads TGTGCCAGCAGTCACTCACTAGAAGCAGATACGCAGTATTTT. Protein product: CASSHSLEADTQYF.

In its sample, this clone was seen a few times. CDR3 loop: CASTREPNTEAFF. The CDR3 nucleotides read TGTGCCAGCACCAGGGAGCCGAACACTGAAGCTTTCTTT. V and J are TRBV7-9 and TRBJ1-1, with a weak D call TRBD1 (5 bases). The CDR3 loop spans 13 amino acids. The V end was cut by 7 bases, the J end by 1 base, with 10 bases between. Germline assignment: CDR1 SEHNR and CDR2 FQNEAQ (reference sequence).

CDR3 DNA: TGTGCCTGGAGTGTATTCGGGGACAGGGGCAGTCGGGCGGGTCCGCGGTACTTC. This translates into CAWSVFGDRGSRAGPRYF. The chain recombines TRBV30 with TRBJ2-7; TRBD1 aligns across 10 bases. CDR3 length equals 18 residues. Trimming took 0 bases from V and 12 from J; bases not matched to a gene: 23. Germline CDR1 and CDR2: GTSNPN and SVGIG (reference sequence).

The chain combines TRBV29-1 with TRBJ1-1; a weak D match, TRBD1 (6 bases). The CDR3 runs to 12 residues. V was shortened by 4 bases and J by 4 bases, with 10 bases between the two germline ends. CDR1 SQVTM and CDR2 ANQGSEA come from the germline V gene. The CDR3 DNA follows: TGCAGCGTTGCAACAGGGAGCACTGAAGCTTTCTTT. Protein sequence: CSVATGSTEAFF.

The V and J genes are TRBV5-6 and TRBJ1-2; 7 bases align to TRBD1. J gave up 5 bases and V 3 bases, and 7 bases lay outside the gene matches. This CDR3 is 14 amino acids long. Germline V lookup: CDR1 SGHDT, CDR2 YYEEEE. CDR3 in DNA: TGTGCCAGCAGCTCTTCAGGGGGGTCGTATGGCTACACCTTC. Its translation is CASSSSGGSYGYTF.

The CDR3 here is CASSYRGYANEKLFF. CDR3 nucleotides: TGTGCCAGCAGTTACAGGGGGTACGCCAATGAAAAACTGTTTTTT. This chain uses TRBV6-5 with TRBJ1-4; D might be TRBD1 (6 bases). The germline gives CDR1 MNHEY, CDR2 SVGAGI. This CDR3 region has 15 residues. V was cut by 2 bases and J by 5 bases, with 12 bases left in between.

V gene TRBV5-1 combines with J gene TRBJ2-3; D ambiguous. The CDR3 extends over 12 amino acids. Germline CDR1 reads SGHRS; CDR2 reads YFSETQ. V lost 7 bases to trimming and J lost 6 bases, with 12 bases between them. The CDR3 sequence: CASDDNQDTQYF. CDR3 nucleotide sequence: TGCGCCAGCGACGATAATCAGGATACGCAGTATTTT. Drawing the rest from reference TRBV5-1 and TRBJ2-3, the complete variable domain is KAGVTQTPRYLIKTRGQQVTLSCSPISGHRSVSWYQQTPGQGLQFLFEYFSETQRNKGNFPGRFSGRQFSNSRSEMNVSTLELGDSALYLCASDDNQDTQYFGPGTRLTVL.

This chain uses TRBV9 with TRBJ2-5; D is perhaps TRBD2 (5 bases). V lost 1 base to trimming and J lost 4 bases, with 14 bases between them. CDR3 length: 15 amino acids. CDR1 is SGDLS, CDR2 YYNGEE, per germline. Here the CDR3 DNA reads TGTGCCAGCAGCGTATCCGGGGTCTCGGGAGAGACCCAGTACTTC. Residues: CASSVSGVSGETQYF.

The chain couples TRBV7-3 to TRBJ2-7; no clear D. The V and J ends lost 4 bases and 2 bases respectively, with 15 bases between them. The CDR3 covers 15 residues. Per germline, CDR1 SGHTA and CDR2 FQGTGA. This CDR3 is CASSSPAAPTYEQYF. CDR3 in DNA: TGTGCCAGCAGCTCCCCGGCAGCTCCAACCTACGAGCAGTACTTC. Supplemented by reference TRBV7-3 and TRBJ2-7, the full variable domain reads GAGVSQTPSNKVTEKGKYVELRCDPISGHTALYWYRQSLGQGPEFLIYFQGTGAADDSGLPNDRFFAVRPEGSVSTLKIQRTERGDSAVYLCASSSPAAPTYEQYFGPGTRLTVT.

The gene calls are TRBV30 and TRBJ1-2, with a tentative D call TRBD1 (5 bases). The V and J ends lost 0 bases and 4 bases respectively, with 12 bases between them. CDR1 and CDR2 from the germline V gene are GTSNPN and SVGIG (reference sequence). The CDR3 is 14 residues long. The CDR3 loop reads CAWSVGREGYGYTF. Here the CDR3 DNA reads TGTGCCTGGAGTGTAGGCAGGGAAGGCTATGGCTACACCTTC.

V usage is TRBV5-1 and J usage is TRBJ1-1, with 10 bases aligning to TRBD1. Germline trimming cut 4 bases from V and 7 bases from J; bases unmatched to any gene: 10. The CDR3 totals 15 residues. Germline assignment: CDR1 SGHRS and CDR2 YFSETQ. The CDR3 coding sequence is TGCGCCAGCAGCGACCCCGGGACAGGGGCCTATGAAGCTTTCTTT. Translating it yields CASSDPGTGAYEAFF.

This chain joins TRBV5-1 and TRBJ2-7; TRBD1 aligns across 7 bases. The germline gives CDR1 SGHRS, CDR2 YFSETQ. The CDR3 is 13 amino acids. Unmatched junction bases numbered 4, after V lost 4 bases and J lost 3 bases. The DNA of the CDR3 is TGCGCCAGCAGCGAGGGACAGATCTACGAGCAGTACTTC. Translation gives CASSEGQIYEQYF.

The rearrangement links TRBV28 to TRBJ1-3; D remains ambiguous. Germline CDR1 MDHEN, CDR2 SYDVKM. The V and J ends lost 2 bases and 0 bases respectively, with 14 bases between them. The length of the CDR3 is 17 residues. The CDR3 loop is CASSLGVGIRSGNTIYF. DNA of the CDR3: TGTGCCAGCAGTTTAGGGGTGGGGATACGCTCTGGAAACACCATATATTTT.

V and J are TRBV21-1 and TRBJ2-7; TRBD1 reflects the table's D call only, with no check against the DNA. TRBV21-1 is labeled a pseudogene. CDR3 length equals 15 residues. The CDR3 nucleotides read TGTGCCAGGACCATAGCCCAGGGCACGAGCTACGAGCAGTACTTC. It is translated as CARTIAQGTSYEQYF.

The CDR3 DNA reads as TGCGCCAGCAGCTTACATCTAGCGGGAGATTCCTACAATGAGCAGTTCTTC. Translating it yields CASSLHLAGDSYNEQFF. The genes are TRBV5-1 and TRBJ2-1; 10 bases agree with TRBD2. The CDR3 consists of 17 residues. Germline CDR1 SGHRS, CDR2 YFSETQ. With 2 bases clipped from V and 1 base from J, the junction kept 6 bases outside the gene matches.

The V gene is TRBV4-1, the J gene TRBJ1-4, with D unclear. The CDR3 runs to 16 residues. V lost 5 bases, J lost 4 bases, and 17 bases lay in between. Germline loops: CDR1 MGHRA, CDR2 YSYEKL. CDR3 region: CASSFFGVQNNEKLFF. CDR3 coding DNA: TGCGCCAGCAGCTTCTTCGGTGTACAGAATAATGAAAAACTGTTTTTT.

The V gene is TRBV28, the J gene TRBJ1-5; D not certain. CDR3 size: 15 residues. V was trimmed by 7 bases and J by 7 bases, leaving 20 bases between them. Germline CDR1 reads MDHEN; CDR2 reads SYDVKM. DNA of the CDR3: TGTGCCAGCACCTCACAGTTGGGAGGGCTACAGCCCCAGCATTTT. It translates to CASTSQLGGLQPQHF. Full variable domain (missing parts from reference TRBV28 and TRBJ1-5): DVKVTQSSRYLVKRTGEKVFLECVQDMDHENMFWYRQDPGLGLRLIYFSYDVKMKEKGDIPEGYSVSREKKERFSLILESASTNQTSMYLCASTSQLGGLQPQHFGDGTRLSIL.

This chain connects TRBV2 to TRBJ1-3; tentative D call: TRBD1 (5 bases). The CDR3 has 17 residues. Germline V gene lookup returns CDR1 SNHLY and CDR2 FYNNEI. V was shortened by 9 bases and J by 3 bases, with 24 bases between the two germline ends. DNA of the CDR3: TGTGCCAGGCGATCCGGACGGGGGGATTCGGGTGGAAACACCATATATTTT. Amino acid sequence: CARRSGRGDSGGNTIYF.

The DNA of the CDR3 is TGTGCCAGCAGCCTCTGGGGCTATAATTCACCCCTCCACTTT. This encodes CASSLWGYNSPLHF. This chain joins TRBV7-2 and TRBJ1-6; D remains ambiguous. Trimming cost V 5 bases and J 3 bases, with 8 bases left between them. CDR3 length: 14 amino acids. Germline CDR1 SGHTA, CDR2 FQGNSA.